This T cell receptor (beta chain) was captured in a study of CD8 T cells in ankylosing spondylitis. Quantitative 5'-RACE with molecular barcodes produced the TCR beta libraries. TCRdb fed the 5' RACE reads into MiXCR, producing one record per CDR3 protein. The sample records 350,000 to 550,000 distinct CDR3 sequences, 20% to 30% being singletons. On this clonotype: Its antigen is currently unknown.

Study-wide points: A motif in TCR beta, a set of eight or nine highly homologous variants, appeared characteristic of ankylosing spondylitis blood. Enrichment of disease-linked clones was reportedly significant in matched ankylosing spondylitis synovial fluid.

Looked up from germline, CDR1 is SEHNR and CDR2 is FQNEAQ (reference sequence). Trimming shortened V by 5 bases and J by 8 bases, and 18 bases separated the two germline ends. CDR3 length: 14 amino acids. The receptor comes from a male donor with ankylosing spondylitis. What was sequenced was blood, either unsorted or a sorted T cell fraction (not recorded which). The rearrangement uses TRBV7-9 and TRBJ1-2, with D perhaps matching TRBD1 (5 bases). In DNA, the CDR3 is TGTGCCAGCAGCCCAGGGACCGGGCCTCTGGGCTACACCTTC. Its protein product is CASSPGTGPLGYTF.